The clone carrying this TCR beta chain was found a few times. TCRdb keeps only in-frame clones here, not all; method: immunoSEQ multiplex PCR. Among 57,000 or so clones listed, 92% were seen once. Germline V gene lookup returns CDR1 LNHDA and CDR2 SQIVND (reference sequence). CDR3 length: 18 residues. The junction had 9 bases not matched to a gene; V was cut back by 0 bases and J by 2 bases. These data belong to a study of OX40 agonist ivuxolimab in advanced cancers. The chain links TRBV19 to TRBJ2-7; 11 bases agree with TRBD2. The TCR was taken from an adult with an advanced solid tumor such as melanoma, head and neck, liver or kidney cancer. Source: CD4+ or CD8+ T cells sorted from blood, taken in a trial of the OX40 agonist ivuxolimab. The CDR3 loop is CASSIDGLAGGSTYEQYF. Here the CDR3 DNA reads TGTGCCAGTAGTATAGATGGCCTAGCGGGAGGATCGACCTACGAGCAGTACTTC.